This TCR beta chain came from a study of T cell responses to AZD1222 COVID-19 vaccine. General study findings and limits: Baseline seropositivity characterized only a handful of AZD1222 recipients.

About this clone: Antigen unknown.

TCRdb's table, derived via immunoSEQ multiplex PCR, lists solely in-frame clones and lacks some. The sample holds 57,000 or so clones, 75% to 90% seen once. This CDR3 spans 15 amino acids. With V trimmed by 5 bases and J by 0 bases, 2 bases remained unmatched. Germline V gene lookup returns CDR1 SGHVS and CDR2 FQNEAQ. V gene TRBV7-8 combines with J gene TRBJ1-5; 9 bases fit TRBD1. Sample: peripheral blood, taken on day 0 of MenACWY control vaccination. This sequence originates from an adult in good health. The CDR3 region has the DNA TGTGCCAGCAGCCGACAGGGGGATAGCAATCAGCCCCAGCATTTT. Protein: CASSRQGDSNQPQHF.